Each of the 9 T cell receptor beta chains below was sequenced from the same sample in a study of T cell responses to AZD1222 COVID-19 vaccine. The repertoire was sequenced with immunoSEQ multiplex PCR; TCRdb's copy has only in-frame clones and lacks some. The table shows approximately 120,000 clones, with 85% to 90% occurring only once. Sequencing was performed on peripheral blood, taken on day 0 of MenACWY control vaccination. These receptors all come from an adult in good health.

The CDR3 is CASSLTSAQGNEQFF. The CDR3, as DNA: TGCGCCAGCAGCCTGACTAGCGCCCAAGGTAATGAGCAGTTCTTC. The chain is built from TRBV5-1 and TRBJ2-1, with 8 bases aligning to TRBD2. This CDR3 spans 15 amino acids. V lost 4 bases to trimming and J lost 7 bases; unmatched junction nucleotides: 10. Germline lookup yields CDR1 SGHRS and CDR2 YFSETQ.

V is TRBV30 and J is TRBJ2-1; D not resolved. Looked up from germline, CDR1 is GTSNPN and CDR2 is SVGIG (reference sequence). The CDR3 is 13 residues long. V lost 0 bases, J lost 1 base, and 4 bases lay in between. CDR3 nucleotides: TGTGCCTGGAGTGTTTGGTCCTACAATGAGCAGTTCTTC. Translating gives CAWSVWSYNEQFF.

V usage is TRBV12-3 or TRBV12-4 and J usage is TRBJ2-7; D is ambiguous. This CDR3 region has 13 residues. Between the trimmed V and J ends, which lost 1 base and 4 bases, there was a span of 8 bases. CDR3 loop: CASSLDPAYEQYF. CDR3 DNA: TGTGCCAGCAGTTTAGATCCCGCTTACGAGCAGTACTTC.

The CDR3, as DNA: TGTGCCAGCAGTCCGGGGTGGCATAGCACTGAAGCTTTCTTT. This sequence encodes CASSPGWHSTEAFF. The chain joins TRBV7-2 to TRBJ1-1; no definite D call. The CDR3 contains 14 residues. V was cut by 6 bases and J by 4 bases, with 15 bases left in between. Germline CDR1 reads SGHTA; CDR2 reads FQGNSA.

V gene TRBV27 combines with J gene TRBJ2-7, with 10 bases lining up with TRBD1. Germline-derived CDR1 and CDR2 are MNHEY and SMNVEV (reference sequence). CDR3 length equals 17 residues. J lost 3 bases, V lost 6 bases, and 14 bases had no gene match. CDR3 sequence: CASSSSRGTGDFYEQYF. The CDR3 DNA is TGTGCCAGCAGCTCCTCCAGAGGGACAGGGGATTTCTACGAGCAGTACTTC.

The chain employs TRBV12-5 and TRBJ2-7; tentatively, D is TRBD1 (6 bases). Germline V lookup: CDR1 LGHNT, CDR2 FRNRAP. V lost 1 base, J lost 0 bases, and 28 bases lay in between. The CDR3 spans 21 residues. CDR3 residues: CASGLARRWSGEGSSSYEQYF. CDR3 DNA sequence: TGTGCTAGTGGTTTGGCTCGTAGGTGGTCAGGGGAAGGTAGTAGCTCCTACGAGCAGTACTTC.

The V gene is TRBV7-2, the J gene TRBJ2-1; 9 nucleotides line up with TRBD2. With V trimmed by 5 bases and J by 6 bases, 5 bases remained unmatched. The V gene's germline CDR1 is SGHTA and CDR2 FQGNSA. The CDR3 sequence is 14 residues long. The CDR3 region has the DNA TGTGCCAGCAGCCGGGGACTAGCCACCAATGAGCAGTTCTTC. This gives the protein CASSRGLATNEQFF.

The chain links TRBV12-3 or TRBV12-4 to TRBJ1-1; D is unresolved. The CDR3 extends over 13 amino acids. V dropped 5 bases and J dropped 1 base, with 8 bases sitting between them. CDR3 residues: CASSARENTEAFF. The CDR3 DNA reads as TGTGCCAGCAGTGCAAGGGAGAACACTGAAGCTTTCTTT.

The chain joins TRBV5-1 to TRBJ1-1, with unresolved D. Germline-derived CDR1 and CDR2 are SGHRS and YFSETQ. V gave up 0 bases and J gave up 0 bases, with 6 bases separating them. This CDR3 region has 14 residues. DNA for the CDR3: TGCGCCAGCAGCTTGGAACAGCTGAACACTGAAGCTTTCTTT. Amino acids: CASSLEQLNTEAFF.